What follows are 29 T cell receptor beta chains derived from one specimen sequenced in a study of blood T cell repertoires in COVID-19. Libraries were prepared by immunoSEQ multiplex PCR; TCRdb keeps only in-frame clonotypes and omits some of them. Of around 100,000 clones detected, approximately 84% appear once; the ten largest clones hold 26%. The sequencing sample was made of peripheral blood. The source is a man in his fifties or sixties with acute or convalescent COVID-19.

V gene TRBV7-2 combines with J gene TRBJ2-7; D possibly corresponds to TRBD2 (5 bases). Trimming left V 0 bases short and J 3 bases short, with 6 bases between. The germline V gene encodes CDR1 SGHTA and CDR2 FQGNSA. The length of the CDR3 is 13 residues. CDR3 loop: CASSLAGNYEQYF. DNA for the CDR3: TGTGCCAGCAGCTTAGCCGGGAACTACGAGCAGTACTTC.

DNA of the CDR3: TGCGCCAGCAGCTCAGCCTCGGGGGGGCGGACTGAAGCTTTCTTT. Protein: CASSSASGGRTEAFF. The rearrangement links TRBV5-1 to TRBJ1-1; D is possibly TRBD1 (6 bases). CDR3 size: 15 residues. Germline V gene data show CDR1 as SGHRS and CDR2 as YFSETQ. With 3 bases removed from V and 5 bases from J, the gap between germline ends came to 17 bases. Combining the CDR3 with reference TRBV5-1 and TRBJ1-1 gives the whole variable domain KAGVTQTPRYLIKTRGQQVTLSCSPISGHRSVSWYQQTPGQGLQFLFEYFSETQRNKGNFPGRFSGRQFSNSRSEMNVSTLELGDSALYLCASSSASGGRTEAFFGQGTRLTVV.

A word on this clone: One end of the junction does not line up with germline, which may come from a read error. The chain employs TRBV5-1 and TRBJ2-1, with D possibly matching TRBD2 (6 bases). In germline, CDR1 is SGHRS, CDR2 YFSETQ. There are 16 residues in the CDR3. CDR3 region: CASRLIPRESYNEQFF. The CDR3 DNA reads as TGCGCCAGCCGCTTGATCCCCCGGGAGTCCTACAATGAGCAGTTCTTC. Supplemented by reference TRBV5-1 and TRBJ2-1, the full variable domain reads KAGVTQTPRYLIKTRGQQVTLSCSPISGHRSVSWYQQTPGQGLQFLFEYFSETQRNKGNFPGRFSGRQFSNSRSEMNVSTLELGDSALYLCASRLIPRESYNEQFFGPGTRLTVL.

The rearrangement links TRBV5-1 to TRBJ1-2, with TRBD1 identical over 10 bases. V shed 4 bases, J shed 6 bases, and the junction held 9 bases outside the gene matches. Germline V lookup: CDR1 SGHRS, CDR2 YFSETQ. The CDR3 extends over 15 amino acids. CDR3 loop: CASSTKTGGVNGYTF. As DNA, the CDR3 is TGCGCCAGCAGCACCAAGACAGGGGGCGTCAATGGCTACACCTTC. Looking up the rest from reference TRBV5-1 and TRBJ1-2 gives the full variable domain: KAGVTQTPRYLIKTRGQQVTLSCSPISGHRSVSWYQQTPGQGLQFLFEYFSETQRNKGNFPGRFSGRQFSNSRSEMNVSTLELGDSALYLCASSTKTGGVNGYTFGSGTRLTVV.

A few counts support this clone. The chain combines TRBV27 with TRBJ1-6; D gene ambiguous. The CDR3 is 17 residues long. V was clipped by 7 bases and J by 6 bases, with 22 bases between them. Germline CDR1 and CDR2: MNHEY and SMNVEV (reference sequence). The DNA for the CDR3 is TGTGCCAGCAAATTCTTCAAGGGAGAAAGGATTAATTCACCCCTCCACTTT. Its translation is CASKFFKGERINSPLHF.

This chain links TRBV5-4 with TRBJ1-2, with D possibly TRBD1 on 6 matching bases. CDR1 is SGHNT, CDR2 YYREEE, per germline (reference sequence). The V and J ends lost 2 bases and 3 bases respectively, with 14 bases between them. The CDR3 covers 15 residues. The CDR3 coding sequence is TGTGCCAGCAGCTTTGCCTTGGACAGAGACTATGGCTACACCTTC. This sequence encodes CASSFALDRDYGYTF.

The chain employs TRBV27 and TRBJ2-1, with 7 bases fitting TRBD2. After removal of 6 bases from V and 7 bases from J, the junction contained 12 bases not matched to a gene. The CDR3 consists of 15 residues. Germline CDR1 MNHEY, CDR2 SMNVEV (reference sequence). The CDR3 here is CASRWLAGNFNEQFF. CDR3 nucleotides: TGTGCCAGCAGGTGGTTAGCGGGTAATTTTAATGAGCAGTTCTTC.

The chain joins TRBV7-9 to TRBJ2-3; possible D gene TRBD2, 6 bases. The CDR3 sequence is 16 residues long. CDR1 is SEHNR, CDR2 FQNEAQ, per germline (reference sequence). V lost 5 bases and J 6 bases, leaving 21 bases between the germline ends. CDR3 in amino acids: CASSALVAAGGDTQYF. In DNA, the CDR3 is TGTGCCAGCAGCGCACTAGTAGCCGCCGGGGGTGATACGCAGTATTTT.

The CDR3: CASRRQTYTEAFF. The CDR3 DNA reads as TGTGCCAGCAGGCGGCAGACTTACACTGAAGCTTTCTTT. This chain uses TRBV6-5 with TRBJ1-1; D is unresolved. Per the germline V gene, CDR1 is MNHEY and CDR2 is SVGAGI. V was shortened by 6 bases and J by 3 bases, with 11 bases between the two germline ends. The CDR3 is 13 residues long.

The V gene is TRBV29-1, the J gene TRBJ2-5, with TRBD2 matching 10 bases. The germline gives CDR1 SQVTM, CDR2 ANQGSEA. CDR3 length: 14 residues. Losses at the gene ends were 6 bases for V and 2 bases for J; bases not matched to a gene: 6. CDR3 in amino acids: CSVTLAGAQETQYF. The CDR3 bases are TGCAGCGTGACTCTAGCGGGGGCTCAAGAGACCCAGTACTTC. The variable domain in full, completed from reference TRBV29-1 and TRBJ2-5, reads SAVISQKPSRDICQRGTSLTIQCQVDSQVTMMFWYRQQPGQSLTLIATANQGSEATYESGFVIDKFPISRPNLTFSTLTVSNMSPEDSSIYLCSVTLAGAQETQYFGPGTRLLVL.

A few counts support this clone. The chain's CDR3 is CASSLNSRTRNTEAFF. The CDR3 DNA follows: TGTGCCAGCAGCCTAAATTCGCGGACAAGAAACACTGAAGCTTTCTTT. The V call is TRBV11-1, the J call TRBJ1-1; D might be TRBD1 (5 bases). Germline values: CDR1 SGHAT, CDR2 FQDESV (reference sequence). The CDR3 sequence is 16 residues long. With 5 bases removed from V and 2 bases from J, the gap between germline ends came to 18 bases.

CDR3 nucleotide sequence: TGCAGCGGAGGTTCTTCCTACAATGAGCAGTTCTTC. This gives the protein CSGGSSYNEQFF. The chain employs TRBV29-1 and TRBJ2-1; no definite D call. Germline CDR1 reads SQVTM; CDR2 reads ANQGSEA. This CDR3 spans 12 amino acids. The germline V and J ends were trimmed by 7 bases and 1 base, with 8 bases remaining between them.

The chain uses TRBV9 and TRBJ2-3, with 9 bases identical to TRBD2. The CDR3 runs to 16 residues. V lost 0 bases and J lost 3; bases outside the gene matches: 5. Germline V lookup: CDR1 SGDLS, CDR2 YYNGEE. The CDR3 DNA sequence: TGTGCCAGCAGCGTAGTTAGCGGGAGTCGGACAGATACGCAGTATTTT. It codes for CASSVVSGSRTDTQYF.

This chain joins TRBV29-1 and TRBJ1-5; 8 bases match TRBD1. Germline CDR1 SQVTM, CDR2 ANQGSEA. The V segment lost 6 bases and the J segment 4 bases; nucleotides outside the gene matches: 5. The CDR3 totals 13 residues. CDR3 in amino acids: CSVRTGRNQPQHF. The CDR3 coding sequence is TGCAGCGTAAGGACAGGGCGGAATCAGCCCCAGCATTTT. The variable domain in full, with the rest retrieved from reference TRBV29-1 and TRBJ1-5, is SAVISQKPSRDICQRGTSLTIQCQVDSQVTMMFWYRQQPGQSLTLIATANQGSEATYESGFVIDKFPISRPNLTFSTLTVSNMSPEDSSIYLCSVRTGRNQPQHFGDGTRLSIL.

J is TRBJ2-5 and V is TRBV7-8; weak D call: TRBD2 (5 bases). Germline assignment: CDR1 SGHVS and CDR2 FQNEAQ. The CDR3 covers 14 residues. With 5 bases removed from V and 5 bases from J, the gap between germline ends came to 15 bases. CDR3 coding DNA: TGTGCCAGCAGCCGCAAGAGAGGCGGGGAGACCCAGTACTTC. It specifies CASSRKRGGETQYF. Supplemented by reference TRBV7-8 and TRBJ2-5, the full variable domain reads GAGVSQSPRYKVAKRGQDVALRCDPISGHVSLFWYQQALGQGPEFLTYFQNEAQLDKSGLPSDRFFAERPEGSVSTLKIQRTQQEDSAVYLCASSRKRGGETQYFGPGTRLLVL.

The genes are TRBV2 and TRBJ1-1; tentatively, D is TRBD1 (5 bases). Germline lookup yields CDR1 SNHLY and CDR2 FYNNEI. Trimming removed 6 bases from V and 0 bases from J, with 14 bases in between. There are 15 residues in the CDR3. The CDR3 loop reads CASSPRQSMNTEAFF. The CDR3 nucleotides are TGTGCCAGCAGCCCCCGACAGTCAATGAACACTGAAGCTTTCTTT.

This clone was picked up many times. The genes are TRBV2 and TRBJ2-7; possible D gene TRBD2, 5 bases. The CDR3 consists of 15 residues. CDR1 is SNHLY, CDR2 FYNNEI, per germline. V was shortened by 7 bases and J by 6 bases, with 22 bases between the two germline ends. CDR3 sequence (DNA): TGTGCCAGCAACCCTCCGGGGATCGGGTTGAGCGAGCAGTACGTC. It encodes CASNPPGIGLSEQYV.

This rearrangement joins TRBV11-2 to TRBJ1-6, with a tentative D call TRBD1 (6 bases). The V end lost 6 bases, the J end lost 8 bases, and 20 bases lay between the germline ends. Germline CDR1 reads SGHAT; CDR2 reads FQNNGV. This CDR3 region has 16 residues. Here the CDR3 reads CASSIRRRAGDSPLHF. CDR3 in DNA: TGTGCCAGCAGTATAAGGAGGCGGGCAGGGGATTCACCCCTCCACTTT.

J is TRBJ1-2 and V is TRBV3-1 (or the pseudogene TRBV3-2), with D tentatively TRBD1 (5 bases). The germline V gene has CDR1 LGHDT and CDR2 YNNKEL (reference sequence). The CDR3 extends over 15 amino acids. Trimming removed 3 bases at V and 4 bases at J, with 15 bases between. The CDR3 DNA reads as TGTGCCAGCAGCCACGGAGACAGCCAATCCTATGGCTACACCTTC. It is translated as CASSHGDSQSYGYTF.

This chain uses TRBV4-1 with TRBJ1-1; TRBD1 is a possible D gene (6 bases). The CDR3 is 14 amino acids. CDR1 is MGHRA, CDR2 YSYEKL, per germline. Trimming removed 3 bases at V and 1 base at J, with 9 bases between. The chain's CDR3 is CASSQPGQNTEAFF. The CDR3 coding sequence is TGCGCCAGCAGCCAGCCGGGACAGAACACTGAAGCTTTCTTT.

V gene TRBV28 combines with J gene TRBJ2-2; D possibly corresponds to TRBD1 (5 bases). The CDR3 length is 13 residues. Trimming shortened V by 5 bases and J by 6 bases, and 10 bases separated the two germline ends. Germline lookup yields CDR1 MDHEN and CDR2 SYDVKM. The CDR3 DNA reads TGTGCCAGCAGTGGCAGGGTCCCCGGGGAGCTGTTTTTT. The encoded protein is CASSGRVPGELFF.

The genes are TRBV30 and TRBJ1-1; a possible D gene is TRBD1 (5 bases). This CDR3 region has 14 residues. Trimming left V 0 bases short and J 1 base short, with 9 bases between. Per germline, CDR1 GTSNPN and CDR2 SVGIG (reference sequence). Here the CDR3 DNA reads TGTGCCTGGAGTGTCGGCAGGGCGAACACTGAAGCTTTCTTT. It encodes CAWSVGRANTEAFF. Complete variable domain (other parts from reference TRBV30 and TRBJ1-1): SQTIHQWPATLVQPVGSPLSLECTVEGTSNPNLYWYRQAAGRGLQLLFYSVGIGQISSEVPQNLSASRPQDRQFILSSKKLLLSDSGFYLCAWSVGRANTEAFFGQGTRLTVV.

The rearrangement links TRBV4-1 to TRBJ1-2; possibly TRBD1 for D (5 bases). The V and J ends lost 0 bases and 8 bases respectively, with 19 bases between them. The CDR3 extends over 16 amino acids. Germline V gene sequence: CDR1 MGHRA, CDR2 YSYEKL. CDR3 DNA sequence: TGCGCCAGCAGCCAAGATAGGGAGGGGAGGGCAAGAGGCTACACCTTC. This gives the protein CASSQDREGRARGYTF.

The chain combines TRBV19 with TRBJ2-3, with a weak D call TRBD1 (5 bases). The CDR3 has 14 residues. CDR1 LNHDA and CDR2 SQIVND come from the germline V gene (reference sequence). Trimming removed 3 bases at V and 2 bases at J, with 9 bases between. The CDR3 region is CASSIGAPTDTQYF. The DNA of the CDR3 is TGTGCCAGTAGTATTGGGGCTCCCACAGATACGCAGTATTTT.

This clone has a handful of counts. The chain uses TRBV5-5 and TRBJ2-1; no firm D call. From germline, CDR1 is SGHKS and CDR2 YYEKEE (reference sequence). The CDR3 contains 16 residues. With 0 bases removed from V and 2 bases from J, the gap between germline ends came to 12 bases. CDR3 DNA sequence: TGTGCCAGCAGCTTGGGAAAGACACAAACCTACAATGAGCAGTTCTTC. This gives the protein CASSLGKTQTYNEQFF.

The CDR3 reads CASIQNNEQFF. For the CDR3, the DNA is TGCGCCAGCATCCAAAACAATGAGCAGTTCTTC. The chain links TRBV5-1 to TRBJ2-1; D uncertain. Looked up from germline, CDR1 is SGHRS and CDR2 is YFSETQ. This CDR3 has 11 amino acids. Trimming took off 6 bases at V and 5 bases at J, with 6 bases between the two ends. Filled out from reference TRBV5-1 and TRBJ2-1, the complete variable domain reads KAGVTQTPRYLIKTRGQQVTLSCSPISGHRSVSWYQQTPGQGLQFLFEYFSETQRNKGNFPGRFSGRQFSNSRSEMNVSTLELGDSALYLCASIQNNEQFFGPGTRLTVL.

The chain employs TRBV24-1 and TRBJ2-7, with TRBD2 matching 12 bases. The CDR3 spans 15 residues. Germline CDR1 KGHDR, CDR2 SFDVKD. Trimming at V came to 4 bases and at J to 3 bases, leaving 3 bases not matched to a gene. The CDR3 nucleotides read TGTGCCACCAGTGACACTAGCGGGGGGCACTACGAGCAGTACTTC. Its translation: CATSDTSGGHYEQYF.

This rearrangement joins TRBV7-2 to TRBJ1-2, with 7 bases identical to TRBD1. The CDR3 loop spans 15 amino acids. V dropped 5 bases and J dropped 6; count of bases not matched to a gene: 12. Germline CDR1 is SGHTA and CDR2 is FQGNSA. The CDR3 protein is CASSQRQGGTNGYTF. CDR3 in DNA: TGTGCCAGCAGCCAGCGACAGGGAGGAACTAATGGCTACACCTTC.

The chain is built from TRBV5-1 and TRBJ2-7, with D possibly TRBD1 on 6 matching bases. Deletions cut 4 bases from V and 3 bases from J, with 11 bases between. CDR1 and CDR2 from the germline V gene are SGHRS and YFSETQ. The CDR3 is made up of 13 amino acids. CDR3 protein: CASSLGQYYEQYF. In nucleotides, the CDR3 is TGCGCCAGCAGCCTAGGACAGTACTACGAGCAGTACTTC.